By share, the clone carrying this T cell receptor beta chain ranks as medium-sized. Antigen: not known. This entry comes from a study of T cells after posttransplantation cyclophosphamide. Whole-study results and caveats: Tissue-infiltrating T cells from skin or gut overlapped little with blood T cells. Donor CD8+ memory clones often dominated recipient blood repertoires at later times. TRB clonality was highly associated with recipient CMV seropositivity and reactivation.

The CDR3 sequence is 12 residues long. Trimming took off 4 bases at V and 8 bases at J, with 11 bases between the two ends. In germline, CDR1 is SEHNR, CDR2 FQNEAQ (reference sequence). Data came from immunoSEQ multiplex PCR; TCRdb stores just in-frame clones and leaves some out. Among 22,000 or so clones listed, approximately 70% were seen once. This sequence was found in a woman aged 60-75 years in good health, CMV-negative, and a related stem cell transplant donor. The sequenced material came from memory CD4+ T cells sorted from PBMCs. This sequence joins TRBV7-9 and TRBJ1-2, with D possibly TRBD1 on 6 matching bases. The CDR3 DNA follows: TGTGCCAGCAGCTCTGGACAGCGGGGCTACACCTTC. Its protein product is CASSSGQRGYTF. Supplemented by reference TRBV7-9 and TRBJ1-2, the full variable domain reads DTGVSQNPRHKITKRGQNVTFRCDPISEHNRLYWYRQTLGQGPEFLTYFQNEAQLEKSRLLSDRFSAERPKGSFSTLEIQRTEQGDSAMYLCASSSGQRGYTFGSGTRLTVV.